This record concerns one TCR beta chain sequence. This sample stems from a study of blood T cell repertoires in COVID-19. Study background: Both acute and convalescent COVID-19 samples were obtained from the United States, Italy and Spain. Sample material is recorded as cDNA or gDNA derived from T cells, B-cell-depleted T cells, or PBMCs.

The CDR3 totals 15 residues. V shed 5 bases and J 3 bases; nucleotides not matched to a gene: 6. Germline CDR1 MNHEY, CDR2 SMNVEV (reference sequence). Authors' processing steps: Using reference gene primer amplification, nucleated cell counts were estimated. Produced via immunoSEQ multiplex PCR; TCRdb's table is partial and in-frame only. From that table come the V and J calls and clone size; the DNA was used to work out D and trimming. Counted here are approximately 300,000 clones, roughly 90% occurring once; the ten biggest clones make up 6.4%. This sequence joins TRBV27 and TRBJ1-2; TRBD1 agrees at 10 bases. This receptor was identified in a man aged 18-30 years who had recovered from COVID-19. Sequencing input: peripheral blood. The CDR3 DNA sequence: TGTGCCAGCAGTGGCTCGACAGGGGGCTACTATGGCTACACCTTC. Protein sequence: CASSGSTGGYYGYTF.